The next 30 T cell receptor beta chains were all read from a single sample in a study of CD8 T cells in cerebrospinal fluid in Alzheimer's disease. TCRdb reprocessed the 10x single-cell sequencing reads; each CDR3 protein has one entry and no DNA is given. The sample totals just over 1,500 distinct CDR3 sequences. The sample taken for sequencing was cerebrospinal fluid. These receptors all come from a human donor in good health.

This clonotype is called medium-sized based on its frequency. The chain couples TRBV20-1 to TRBJ1-5. The CDR3 runs 13 residues. CDR1 DFQATT and CDR2 SNEGSKA come from the germline V gene (reference sequence). The CDR3: CSARALRDQPQHF.

According to its frequency, this clonotype is medium-sized. The genes are TRBV9 and TRBJ1-5; no DNA is available, so the TRBD1 call from TCRdb remains unchecked. The CDR3 is 16 amino acids. Germline loops: CDR1 SGDLS, CDR2 YYNGEE. The CDR3 reads CASSVEPGQGNQPQHF.

This clonotype is classed as medium-sized by frequency. The V call is TRBV20-1, the J call TRBJ1-2. This CDR3 has 15 residues. The germline gives CDR1 DFQATT, CDR2 SNEGSKA (reference sequence). CDR3 sequence: CSARDDLGSNYGYTF.

In terms of frequency, this clonotype is medium-sized (0.01 to 0.1%). The rearrangement uses TRBV20-1 and TRBJ1-1. CDR1 DFQATT and CDR2 SNEGSKA come from the germline V gene (reference sequence). The CDR3 length is 12 residues. The CDR3 sequence: CSTAASGGEAFF.

This clonotype is identified as medium-sized (0.01 to 0.1%) from frequency. This chain connects TRBV6-6 to TRBJ1-5; TCRdb proposes TRBD1, but this gene call is untestable without DNA. From germline, CDR1 is MNHNY and CDR2 SVGAGI (reference sequence). The CDR3 length is 15 residues. CDR3 sequence reads: CASSPGTYSNQPQHF.

In terms of frequency, this clonotype is medium-sized (0.01 to 0.1%). The chain combines TRBV7-2 with TRBJ1-2; TCRdb picks TRBD1, but there is no DNA to check that call. The CDR3 sequence is 13 residues long. Germline loops: CDR1 SGHTA, CDR2 FQGNSA. CDR3 in amino acids: CASSVDRYYGYTF.

This clonotype is classed as medium-sized by frequency. The chain uses TRBV30 and TRBJ1-5; as DNA is missing, the TRBD1 call by TCRdb cannot be tested. CDR1 is GTSNPN, CDR2 SVGIG, per germline (reference sequence). The CDR3 is 16 residues long. The CDR3 sequence: CAWNRQGGFRNQPQHF.

Frequency places this clonotype as medium-sized. The chain carries TRBV9 and TRBJ2-1; TCRdb names TRBD2, which stays unverified in the absence of DNA. The CDR3 loop spans 15 amino acids. CDR1 is SGDLS and CDR2 is YYNGEE in the germline V gene. CDR3 region: CASSVVRGGYNEQFF.

This clonotype is deemed large by its frequency. This chain uses TRBV20-1 with TRBJ1-6; TCRdb names TRBD1, which stays unverified in the absence of DNA. The germline gives CDR1 DFQATT, CDR2 SNEGSKA (reference sequence). The CDR3 sequence is 11 residues long. CDR3 amino acids: CSALRDLSLHF.

This clonotype shows up as medium-sized by frequency. The chain carries TRBV9 and TRBJ2-1; no DNA is available, so the TRBD1 call from TCRdb remains unchecked. Germline CDR1 is SGDLS and CDR2 is YYNGEE. This CDR3 region has 16 residues. CDR3 in amino acids: CASSTLPGQGYNEQFF. The full variable domain, rest sourced from reference TRBV9 and TRBJ2-1, is DSGVTQTPKHLITATGQRVTLRCSPRSGDLSVYWYQQSLDQGLQFLIQYYNGEERAKGNILERFSAQQFPDLHSELNLSSLELGDSALYFCASSTLPGQGYNEQFFGPGTRLTVL.

This clonotype shows up as medium-sized (0.01 to 0.1%) by frequency. This rearrangement joins TRBV24-1 to TRBJ2-1; absent DNA, TCRdb's TRBD2 call cannot be checked. CDR3 length equals 16 residues. Germline assignment: CDR1 KGHDR and CDR2 SFDVKD. CDR3 loop: CATSDFRRGGDNEQFF.

This clonotype registers medium-sized (0.01 to 0.1%) by frequency. The chain couples TRBV18 to TRBJ1-6; absent DNA, TCRdb's TRBD1 call cannot be checked. This CDR3 comprises 15 residues. Germline V gene sequence: CDR1 KGHSH, CDR2 LQKENI. The CDR3 loop is CASSRQGETNSPLHF.

Judged by frequency, this clonotype is large. V usage is TRBV3-1 and J usage is TRBJ2-4. Germline V CDR1 and CDR2: LGHDT, YNNKEL (reference sequence). There are 12 residues in the CDR3. This CDR3 is CASSQGENIQYF. The full variable domain, completed using reference TRBV3-1 and TRBJ2-4, is DTAVSQTPKYLVTQMGNDKSIKCEQNLGHDTMYWYKQDSKKFLKIMFSYNNKELIINETVPNRFSPKSPDKAHLNLHINSLELGDSAVYFCASSQGENIQYFGAGTRLSVL.

This clonotype is labeled medium-sized based on frequency. The chain uses TRBV27 and TRBJ2-3; TCRdb reports TRBD1, a call that lacks DNA to check it against. The CDR3 is 15 residues long. The germline V gene has CDR1 MNHEY and CDR2 SMNVEV (reference sequence). CDR3 region: CASSSPGQGKGTQYF.

This clonotype is classed as medium-sized by frequency. The chain recombines TRBV14 with TRBJ2-7; lacking DNA, the TRBD1 call made by TCRdb goes unchecked. The CDR3 extends over 19 amino acids. CDR1 is SGHDN and CDR2 is FVKESK in the germline V gene. The chain's CDR3 is CASSQEGFWGGKSSYEQYF.

By frequency, this clonotype registers medium-sized (0.01 to 0.1%). The chain carries TRBV9 and TRBJ2-7; with no DNA, the TCRdb D assignment of TRBD1 cannot be verified. CDR3 length: 14 residues. Germline V CDR1 and CDR2: SGDLS, YYNGEE. CDR3 protein: CASSVKTGIDEQYF.

Considering frequency, this clonotype is medium-sized. The V gene is TRBV2, the J gene TRBJ2-1; TCRdb picks TRBD2, but there is no DNA to check that call. From germline, CDR1 is SNHLY and CDR2 FYNNEI. This CDR3 is built from 15 residues. CDR3 sequence: CASRPGLAVGNEQFF.

This clonotype is identified as medium-sized (0.01 to 0.1%) from frequency. The rearrangement joins TRBV20-1 to TRBJ1-4; the TCRdb D gene call, TRBD1, has no DNA to confirm it. The germline CDR1 and CDR2 sequences are DFQATT and SNEGSKA (reference sequence). The CDR3 has 15 residues. CDR3 amino acids: CSASQDGGQNEKLFF.

This clonotype shows up as large (0.1 to 1%) by frequency. The gene calls are TRBV7-2 and TRBJ2-7. Germline CDR1 SGHTA, CDR2 FQGNSA. This CDR3 has 11 amino acids. The CDR3 sequence: CASRGEYEQYF.

This clonotype is deemed medium-sized by its frequency. The V and J genes are TRBV7-6 and TRBJ2-6; TCRdb outputs TRBD1, but without DNA this stays unchecked. Germline-derived CDR1 and CDR2 are SGHVS and FNYEAQ. This CDR3 has 15 residues. CDR3 protein: CASSLGPSGANVLTF. Full variable domain (missing parts from reference TRBV7-6 and TRBJ2-6): GAGVSQSPRYKVTKRGQDVALRCDPISGHVSLYWYRQALGQGPEFLTYFNYEAQQDKSGLPNDRFSAERPEGSISTLTIQRTEQRDSAMYRCASSLGPSGANVLTFGAGSRLTVL.

Measured by frequency, this clonotype is medium-sized. The chain employs TRBV7-9 and TRBJ1-2; TCRdb returns TRBD1, unconfirmable since there is no DNA. CDR1 is SEHNR, CDR2 FQNEAQ, per germline (reference sequence). CDR3 length: 14 amino acids. CDR3 in amino acids: CASTLGQGGYGYTF.

This clonotype shows up as medium-sized by frequency. The chain couples TRBV11-1 to TRBJ2-2; the D gene TCRdb calls, TRBD1, cannot be checked with no DNA. Per germline, CDR1 SGHAT and CDR2 FQDESV (reference sequence). The CDR3 runs to 15 residues. The CDR3 is CASSWDRGGTGELFF.

According to its frequency, this clonotype is medium-sized. The rearrangement joins TRBV24-1 to TRBJ2-7; TCRdb picks TRBD1, but there is no DNA to check that call. CDR3 size: 14 residues. The germline V gene encodes CDR1 KGHDR and CDR2 SFDVKD. The CDR3 here is CATSDRTGTYEQYF.

Frequency places this clonotype as medium-sized. The chain is built from TRBV12-3 or TRBV12-4 and TRBJ2-2; TCRdb designates TRBD1, a call that cannot be tested without DNA. The CDR3 covers 12 residues. CDR3 sequence reads: CASSPPSRELFF.

This clonotype registers medium-sized by frequency. The J gene is TRBJ1-2, the V gene TRBV11-2; as DNA is missing, the TRBD1 call by TCRdb cannot be tested. This CDR3 comprises 13 residues. Germline V CDR1 and CDR2: SGHAT, FQNNGV. The CDR3: CASSPGTGRGYTF.

This clonotype shows up as medium-sized (0.01 to 0.1%) by frequency. V and J are TRBV9 and TRBJ2-1; TCRdb selects TRBD2, and the lack of DNA leaves this call unchecked. Germline CDR1 is SGDLS and CDR2 is YYNGEE. This CDR3 contains 15 residues. CDR3 residues: CASSVGGSGFGWQFF.

This clonotype counts as medium-sized by frequency. The V gene is TRBV20-1, the J gene TRBJ1-5; TCRdb's assignment of TRBD1 cannot be checked, as there is no DNA. The CDR3 extends over 15 amino acids. Per germline, CDR1 DFQATT and CDR2 SNEGSKA (reference sequence). The CDR3 reads CSASKGSQDNQPQHF.

Frequency places this clonotype as medium-sized. The gene calls are TRBV6-5 and TRBJ1-3. The germline CDR1 and CDR2 sequences are MNHEY and SVGAGI. The CDR3 is made up of 16 amino acids. CDR3 residues: CASSYGWGSTGNTIYF.

V gene TRBV27 combines with J gene TRBJ2-1; TCRdb reports TRBD1, a call that lacks DNA to check it against. Germline loops: CDR1 MNHEY, CDR2 SMNVEV (reference sequence). The CDR3 sequence is 13 residues long. CDR3 amino acids: CASSLDRYNEQFF.

This clonotype is labeled medium-sized based on frequency. The chain employs TRBV11-2 and TRBJ2-7; the D call from TCRdb, TRBD1, cannot be confirmed without DNA. The CDR3 runs to 14 residues. In germline, CDR1 is SGHAT, CDR2 FQNNGV. The CDR3 spells CASSLSQGLYEQYF.